This entry lists 12 T cell receptor beta chains sequenced from one sample in a study of T-cell memory formation after mild COVID-19. TCRdb reprocessed the 5' RACE reads with MiXCR, giving one entry per CDR3 protein. The sample comprises about 260,000 distinct CDR3 sequences, around 15% of which are singletons, and about a fifth rests with the top ten. The sample comprised PBMCs or a T cell subset sorted from them (not recorded which). Every receptor here comes from a man younger than 35 who had mild COVID-19 (a few samples of this study predate the infection). Cell type and time point are not known.

The chain has TRBV5-1 and TRBJ2-2, with D unresolved. The V gene lost 6 bases and the J gene lost 1 base, with 10 bases spanning the gap. Germline CDR1 reads SGHRS; CDR2 reads YFSETQ. CDR3 length equals 14 residues. The CDR3 nucleotides read TGCGCCAGCAATCCTCAGTGGAACACCGGGGAGCTGTTTTTT. Its translation: CASNPQWNTGELFF.

The chain employs TRBV20-1 and TRBJ2-7; D may be TRBD1 or TRBD2 (5 bases each). V was clipped by 6 bases and J by 2 bases, with 14 bases between them. This CDR3 spans 13 amino acids. CDR1 and CDR2 from the germline V gene are DFQATT and SNEGSKA (reference sequence). The CDR3 DNA reads as TGCAGTGCAAGGGGACGGTCCCCCTACGAGCAGTACTTC. It is translated as CSARGRSPYEQYF.

Ten or more counts support this clonotype. The CDR3 region is CASSYDWNSPLHF. As DNA, the CDR3 is TGTGCCAGCAGTTATGACTGGAATTCACCCCTCCACTTT. V and J are TRBV6-2 or TRBV6-3 and TRBJ1-6; D is uncertain. V was shortened by 3 bases and J by 7 bases, with 7 bases between the two germline ends. In germline, CDR1 is MNHEY, CDR2 SVGEGT. There are 13 residues in the CDR3.

The chain has TRBV9 and TRBJ2-5; 8 nucleotides line up with TRBD2. Germline V gene sequence: CDR1 SGDLS, CDR2 YYNGEE. Germline trimming cut 4 bases from V and 5 bases from J; bases unmatched to any gene: 13. This CDR3 is built from 16 residues. Here the CDR3 reads CASSRTGSGVLETQYF. The CDR3 DNA is TGTGCCAGCAGCCGAACGGGTAGCGGGGTCCTCGAGACCCAGTACTTC.

This clonotype has more than one count but fewer than ten. The chain uses TRBV10-1 and TRBJ2-3; D gene unclear. The CDR3 has 14 residues. From germline, CDR1 is WNHNN and CDR2 SYGVQD (reference sequence). Trimming pared 2 bases from V and 2 bases from J, leaving 8 bases between. The CDR3 nucleotides read TGCGCCAGCAGTGAGGAATTTCTCACAGATACGCAGTATTTT. Its protein product is CASSEEFLTDTQYF.

This sequence joins TRBV7-2 and TRBJ1-5; D is undetermined. The V gene lost 0 bases and the J gene lost 7 bases, with 7 bases spanning the gap. Germline V gene sequence: CDR1 SGHTA, CDR2 FQGNSA. The CDR3 has 13 residues. As DNA, the CDR3 is TGTGCCAGCAGCTTAGCGGTAGCGCAGCCCCAGCATTTT. Translated, it gives CASSLAVAQPQHF.

This chain links TRBV7-2 with TRBJ2-2; TRBD1 matches 9 bases. This CDR3 comprises 16 residues. CDR1 SGHTA and CDR2 FQGNSA come from the germline V gene. With V trimmed by 4 bases and J by 5 bases, 8 bases remained unmatched. The CDR3 spells CASSSRGQGWTGELFF. CDR3 nucleotides: TGTGCCAGCAGCTCGAGGGGACAGGGATGGACCGGGGAGCTGTTTTTT.

The V gene is TRBV7-2, the J gene TRBJ2-7; TRBD1 agrees at 11 bases. Germline CDR1 reads SGHTA; CDR2 reads FQGNSA. The CDR3 spans 14 residues. With 3 bases clipped from V and 5 bases from J, the junction kept 3 bases outside the gene matches. The CDR3 region has the DNA TGTGCCAGCAGCTTCGGACAGGGGGCACACGAGCAGTACTTC. It is translated as CASSFGQGAHEQYF.

The table lists this clonotype with a few counts. V gene TRBV5-1 combines with J gene TRBJ2-5; a weak D match, TRBD1 (5 bases). This CDR3 has 16 amino acids. Germline V gives CDR1 SGHRS, CDR2 YFSETQ. V lost 5 bases and J 0 bases, leaving 17 bases between the germline ends. CDR3 protein: CASSPLRDYYQETQYF. In DNA, the CDR3 is TGCGCCAGCAGTCCCCTCAGGGATTATTACCAAGAGACCCAGTACTTC.

The chain is built from TRBV5-1 and TRBJ2-7; tentatively, D is TRBD2 (5 bases). V was shortened by 3 bases and J by 2 bases, with 15 bases between the two germline ends. The CDR3 length is 15 residues. Germline CDR1 SGHRS, CDR2 YFSETQ. The CDR3 DNA follows: TGCGCCAGCAGCTATTACCCCGGGGATACCTACGAGCAGTACGTC. Its translation is CASSYYPGDTYEQYV.

The rearrangement uses TRBV5-1 and TRBJ1-2; D not certain. V lost 2 bases to trimming and J lost 2 bases, with 10 bases between them. The V gene's germline CDR1 is SGHRS and CDR2 YFSETQ. The CDR3 length is 14 residues. This CDR3 reads CASSLESVNYGYTF. In DNA, the CDR3 is TGCGCCAGCAGCTTAGAATCAGTGAACTATGGCTACACCTTC.

There are a few counts of this clonotype. This CDR3 is CASSARFGQGDTDTQYF. Written as DNA, the CDR3 is TGTGCCAGCAGCGCCCGATTTGGACAGGGGGACACAGATACGCAGTATTTT. This chain links TRBV7-6 with TRBJ2-3, with TRBD1 identical over 10 bases. V lost 5 bases to trimming and J lost 2 bases; unmatched junction nucleotides: 10. The CDR3 length is 17 residues. Germline CDR1 and CDR2: SGHVS and FNYEAQ.